The 22 T cell receptor beta chains reported below all come from one sample, sequenced in a study of blood T cells in healthy people across ages. Alongside a J-beta primer mix, a sample-barcoded 5' primer served in a second PCR lasting about 7 to 12 cycles. TCRdb analysed the 5' RACE reads with MiXCR anew, one entry per CDR3 protein. The table shows 1.2 million to 1.5 million distinct CDR3 sequences, with roughly 40% occurring only once. The sequenced sample was blood. These TCRs come from a woman between 18 and 29 years old in good health.

As to this clonotype: The junction shows a germline mismatch at one end, possibly a read error. The chain employs TRBV20-1 and TRBJ2-7, with 10 nucleotides matching TRBD1. The CDR3 consists of 18 residues. Germline V CDR1 and CDR2: DFQATT, SNEGSKA (reference sequence). CDR3 sequence: CSARVFISGQGLSDEQYF. CDR3 nucleotides: TGCAGTGCTAGAGTTTTTATTTCGGGACAGGGGCTCTCCGACGAGCAGTACTTC.

The chain couples TRBV5-1 to TRBJ1-5, with D unresolved. The CDR3 has 15 amino acids. CDR1 is SGHRS and CDR2 is YFSETQ in the germline V gene. V lost 4 bases, J lost 6 bases, and 17 bases lay in between. The CDR3 loop reads CASSPAGVFSQPQHF. CDR3 nucleotides: TGCGCCAGCAGCCCCGCCGGGGTTTTTAGTCAGCCCCAGCATTTT. The full variable domain, completed using reference TRBV5-1 and TRBJ1-5, is KAGVTQTPRYLIKTRGQQVTLSCSPISGHRSVSWYQQTPGQGLQFLFEYFSETQRNKGNFPGRFSGRQFSNSRSEMNVSTLELGDSALYLCASSPAGVFSQPQHFGDGTRLSIL.

The table lists this clonotype with a few counts. The rearrangement joins TRBV9 to TRBJ2-7; D uncertain. Trimming removed 4 bases at V and 3 bases at J, with 11 bases between. The length of the CDR3 is 13 residues. Per germline, CDR1 SGDLS and CDR2 YYNGEE. CDR3 protein: CASSPKGFYEQYF. In nucleotides, the CDR3 is TGTGCCAGCAGCCCGAAAGGGTTCTACGAGCAGTACTTC.

The chain couples TRBV11-2 to TRBJ2-3; either TRBD1 or TRBD2 may fit D (6 bases each). Trimming removed 5 bases at V and 4 bases at J, with 22 bases between. Germline V gives CDR1 SGHAT, CDR2 FQNNGV. CDR3 length equals 17 residues. CDR3 in amino acids: CASSTLGGASSSDTQYF. CDR3 DNA sequence: TGTGCCAGCAGCACCCTCGGGGGCGCGTCATCATCAGATACGCAGTATTTT.

There are a few counts of this clonotype. J is TRBJ2-3 and V is TRBV21-1; TRBD1 reflects the table's D call only, with no check against the DNA. TRBV21-1 is reported as a pseudogene. CDR3 length: 16 amino acids. This chain's CDR3 is CASILDRTQRTDTQYF. CDR3 bases: TGTGCCAGCATCCTAGACAGGACCCAGCGCACAGATACGCAGTATTTT.

CDR3 in DNA: TGCAGTGCTAGTGCTAGCGGGACCCCCTGGGATGAGCAGTTCTTC. Translated, it gives CSASASGTPWDEQFF. V gene TRBV20-1 combines with J gene TRBJ2-1; 9 bases line up with TRBD2. Germline V gives CDR1 DFQATT, CDR2 SNEGSKA (reference sequence). V was pared by 3 bases and J by 8 bases, with 11 bases of the junction left unmatched. This CDR3 spans 15 amino acids.

Only a few counts were recorded for this clonotype. The chain is built from TRBV20-1 and TRBJ2-7; 11 nucleotides match TRBD2. V trimming: 5 bases; J trimming: 7 bases; junction bases outside the gene matches: 16. CDR1 and CDR2 (germline): DFQATT, SNEGSKA (reference sequence). The CDR3 has 16 residues. The CDR3 nucleotides read TGCAGTGCTCCGAACCGACTAGCGGGGTTCTACAATGAGCAGTACTTC. Its translation is CSAPNRLAGFYNEQYF.

The chain carries TRBV12-5 and TRBJ1-5, with D uncertain. The germline V gene has CDR1 LGHNT and CDR2 FRNRAP. Trimming took off 3 bases at V and 3 bases at J, with 6 bases between the two ends. The CDR3 is 13 amino acids. The CDR3 region is CASGLPNNQPQHF. The DNA of the CDR3 is TGTGCTAGTGGTTTACCGAACAATCAGCCCCAGCATTTT. Using reference TRBV12-5 and TRBJ1-5 for the parts outside the CDR3, the full variable domain is DARVTQTPRHKVTEMGQEVTMRCQPILGHNTVFWYRQTMMQGLELLAYFRNRAPLDDSGMPKDRFSAEMPDATLATLKIQPSEPRDSAVYFCASGLPNNQPQHFGDGTRLSIL.

The V and J genes are TRBV28 and TRBJ1-1; perhaps TRBD1 as D (6 bases). Germline V gene lookup returns CDR1 MDHEN and CDR2 SYDVKM. The CDR3 length is 15 residues. V lost 5 bases, J lost 1 base, and 14 bases lay in between. The CDR3 DNA is TGTGCCAGCAGTGGGGGCGGGAATTCGAACACTGAAGCTTTCTTT. It is translated as CASSGGGNSNTEAFF. Looking up the rest from reference TRBV28 and TRBJ1-1 gives the full variable domain: DVKVTQSSRYLVKRTGEKVFLECVQDMDHENMFWYRQDPGLGLRLIYFSYDVKMKEKGDIPEGYSVSREKKERFSLILESASTNQTSMYLCASSGGGNSNTEAFFGQGTRLTVV.

This clonotype was found a few times. The chain recombines TRBV4-1 with TRBJ2-7; weak D call: TRBD1 (5 bases). Trimming removed 0 bases from V and 6 bases from J, with 18 bases in between. Germline V CDR1 and CDR2: MGHRA, YSYEKL. This CDR3 comprises 16 residues. The CDR3 bases are TGCGCCAGCAGCCAAGATTACCCAGGGAATGCTATCGAGCAGTACTTC. Translation: CASSQDYPGNAIEQYF.

V is TRBV7-3 and J is TRBJ1-1; maybe TRBD1 (5 bases). Trimming stripped 5 bases from V and 6 bases from J, with 19 bases between. This CDR3 comprises 15 residues. Germline assignment: CDR1 SGHTA and CDR2 FQGTGA. CDR3 loop: CASSPSHGGWAEAFF. In DNA, the CDR3 is TGTGCCAGCAGCCCAAGCCATGGGGGTTGGGCTGAAGCTTTCTTT.

The gene calls are TRBV5-1 and TRBJ1-2, with 7 bases lining up with TRBD1. Germline loops: CDR1 SGHRS, CDR2 YFSETQ. The V segment lost 0 bases and the J segment 4 bases; nucleotides outside the gene matches: 12. The CDR3 length is 17 residues. CDR3 sequence (DNA): TGCGCCAGCAGCTTGGCCGGGGGACAGAGATTGTCCTATGGCTACACCTTC. Its protein product is CASSLAGGQRLSYGYTF.

This clonotype was counted between two and nine times. The chain is built from TRBV29-1 and TRBJ2-3; maybe TRBD1 (5 bases). This CDR3 has 15 residues. With 6 bases removed from V and 2 bases from J, the gap between germline ends came to 18 bases. In germline, CDR1 is SQVTM, CDR2 ANQGSEA. The CDR3 here is CSVWGGVGTTDTQYF. The CDR3 DNA follows: TGCAGCGTATGGGGCGGCGTCGGCACCACAGATACGCAGTATTTT.

The CDR3 protein is CASTQRGLETQYF. In nucleotides, the CDR3 is TGTGCCAGCACCCAGCGGGGACTAGAGACCCAGTACTTC. The rearrangement links TRBV6-6 to TRBJ2-7, with 7 bases identical to TRBD2. The J call is uncertain, as TRBJ2-5 better fits the DNA end. CDR3 length: 13 residues. CDR1 is MNHNY and CDR2 is SVGAGI in the germline V gene (reference sequence).

This clonotype was seen more than once but under ten times. The rearrangement uses TRBV20-1 and TRBJ1-5; possible D gene TRBD1, 6 bases. From germline, CDR1 is DFQATT and CDR2 SNEGSKA (reference sequence). This CDR3 is 15 amino acids long. V lost 2 bases, J lost 6 bases, and 17 bases lay in between. DNA for the CDR3: TGCAGTGCTAGAACTCCCGGGGGGGCGGTTCAGCCCCAGCATTTT. Encoded protein: CSARTPGGAVQPQHF.

This chain connects TRBV7-2 to TRBJ2-5; 7 positions agree with TRBD2. This CDR3 has 16 residues. Germline lookup yields CDR1 SGHTA and CDR2 FQGNSA. Trimming removed 5 bases from V and 2 bases from J; junction bases left unmatched: 11. CDR3 coding DNA: TGTGCCAGCAGCCCTCTTCTGGGCGGGGGACAAGAGACCCAGTACTTC. It is translated as CASSPLLGGGQETQYF. The variable domain in full, completed from reference TRBV7-2 and TRBJ2-5, reads GAGVSQSPSNKVTEKGKDVELRCDPISGHTALYWYRQSLGQGLEFLIYFQGNSAPDKSGLPSDRFSAERTGGSVSTLTIQRTQQEDSAVYLCASSPLLGGGQETQYFGPGTRLLVL.

This clonotype was counted only a few times. This CDR3 reads CASSQSGQGLNQPQHF. Written as DNA, the CDR3 is TGCGCCAGCAGCCAGTCGGGACAGGGGTTGAATCAGCCCCAGCATTTT. The V gene is TRBV4-1, the J gene TRBJ1-5; 10 bases fit TRBD1. This CDR3 has 16 residues. V lost 3 bases, J lost 4 bases, and 6 bases stayed unmatched. Germline V gene data show CDR1 as MGHRA and CDR2 as YSYEKL.

The genes are TRBV11-2 and TRBJ2-1, with D perhaps matching TRBD2 (6 bases). Trimming took 3 bases from V and 7 from J, leaving 16 bases between them. CDR1 and CDR2 from the germline V gene are SGHAT and FQNNGV. The CDR3 has 15 amino acids. Here the CDR3 DNA reads TGTGCCAGCAGCTTTATCCATAGCGGTTCAAATGAGCAGTTCTTC. Its translation is CASSFIHSGSNEQFF. The whole variable domain, remainder taken from reference TRBV11-2 and TRBJ2-1, is EAGVAQSPRYKIIEKRQSVAFWCNPISGHATLYWYQQILGQGPKLLIQFQNNGVVDDSQLPKDRFSAERLKGVDSTLKIQPAKLEDSAVYLCASSFIHSGSNEQFFGPGTRLTVL.

There are a few counts of this clonotype. V gene TRBV6-5 combines with J gene TRBJ2-7, with D perhaps TRBD2 (5 bases). The J call may not be correct, given that the DNA end is closer to TRBJ2-5. The CDR3 is made up of 15 amino acids. The germline gives CDR1 MNHEY, CDR2 SVGAGI. CDR3 DNA: TGTGCCAGCAGTTACGGACCGCGTGGGAGCGAGACCCAGTACTTC. Its translation: CASSYGPRGSETQYF.

This clonotype occurred a few times. The chain joins TRBV7-2 to TRBJ1-5, with D possibly TRBD1 on 5 matching bases. V was clipped by 5 bases and J by 5 bases, with 10 bases between them. The germline gives CDR1 SGHTA, CDR2 FQGNSA. The CDR3 loop spans 13 amino acids. This CDR3 is CASSMGVYQPQHF. CDR3 sequence (DNA): TGTGCCAGCAGCATGGGGGTTTATCAGCCCCAGCATTTT.

The chain is built from TRBV6-1 and TRBJ1-1; a weak D match, TRBD1 (6 bases). Germline assignment: CDR1 MNHNS and CDR2 SASEGT. This CDR3 contains 18 residues. Trimming removed 6 bases at V and 2 bases at J, with 25 bases between. The CDR3 nucleotides read TGTGCCAGCAGCCGTGCCGCGGACAGATACCCTCTTAACACTGAAGCTTTCTTT. This encodes CASSRAADRYPLNTEAFF.

The chain uses TRBV5-4 and TRBJ2-7; D not resolved. The J call may be in error: the DNA end matches TRBJ2-5 better. CDR3 length: 15 amino acids. The germline gives CDR1 SGHNT, CDR2 YYREEE (reference sequence). The CDR3 coding sequence is TGTGCCAGCAGCCTTCCGTCCCGAACCTCAGAGACCCAGTACTTC. Translation: CASSLPSRTSETQYF.